This T cell receptor beta chain appears in the sequencing data of a study of vaccination and CD4 T cells after COVID-19. Treatment here: approximately nine-day PBMC culture with coronavirus spike peptide pools or control peptides (ViraFEST assay). As regards this clonotype: The antigen is not known.

Per germline, CDR1 DFQATT and CDR2 SNEGSKA (reference sequence). The CDR3 is made up of 15 amino acids. Trimming pared 1 base from V and 3 bases from J, leaving 13 bases between. The Oncomine TCR Beta short-read assay sequenced DNA from cultured CD4+ T cells. Each CDR3 protein is one row after TCRdb ran MiXCR on the PCR reads. The table has some 8,400 distinct CDR3 sequences, less than 50% seen once. This TCR came from a human donor who had recovered from COVID-19. Input material: CD4+ T cells from blood, cultured in vitro. The V and J genes are TRBV20-1 and TRBJ1-5; D ambiguous. CDR3: CSARVGVQNNQPQHF. Written as DNA, the CDR3 is TGCAGTGCTAGAGTTGGTGTACAGAACAATCAGCCCCAGCATTTT.